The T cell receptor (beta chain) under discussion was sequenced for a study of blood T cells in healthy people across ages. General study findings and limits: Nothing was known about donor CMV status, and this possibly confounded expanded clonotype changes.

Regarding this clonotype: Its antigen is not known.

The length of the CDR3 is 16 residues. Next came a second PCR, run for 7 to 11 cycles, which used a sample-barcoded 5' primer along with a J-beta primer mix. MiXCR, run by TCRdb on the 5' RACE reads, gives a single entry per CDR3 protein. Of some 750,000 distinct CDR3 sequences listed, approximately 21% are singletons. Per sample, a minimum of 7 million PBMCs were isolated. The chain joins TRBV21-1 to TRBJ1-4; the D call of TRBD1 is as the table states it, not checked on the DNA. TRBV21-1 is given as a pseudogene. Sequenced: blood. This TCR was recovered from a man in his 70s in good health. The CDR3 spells CASSKEFPSTNEKLFF. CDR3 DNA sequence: TGTGCCAGCAGCAAAGAGTTCCCGTCAACTAATGAAAAACTGTTTTTT.